This entry is about one T cell receptor beta chain. The V and J ends lost 4 bases and 5 bases, in that order; junction bases with no gene match: 6. The germline CDR1 and CDR2 sequences are SGHTA and FQGNSA. This CDR3 is built from 14 residues. The sample is drawn from a study of blood T cell repertoires in COVID-19. Overall study: Samples representing acute and convalescent COVID-19 were sourced from the United States, Italy and Spain. Sample material is recorded as cDNA or gDNA derived from T cells, B-cell-depleted T cells, or PBMCs.

Per the study methods: Amplification with reference gene primers provided the estimates of nucleated cell counts. The method was immunoSEQ multiplex PCR; TCRdb's version includes in-frame clones alone and lacks a portion of them. V and J calls and clone size are copied from that table; D and trimming were computed from the DNA. Seen here are 35,000 to 45,000 clones, 76% observed once, and the top ten hold 8.5% to 9%. V gene TRBV7-2 combines with J gene TRBJ2-3; 7 bases line up with TRBD2. The sequencing input was peripheral blood. This receptor was taken from a man between 65 and 80 years old with active or convalescent COVID-19. Here the CDR3 DNA reads TGTGCCAGCAGCTCGCGACTAGCCAGAGATACGCAGTATTTT. Translating it yields CASSSRLARDTQYF.